Presented here are 29 T cell receptor beta chains from one specimen sequenced in a study of CD4 T cells in relation to SARS-CoV-2 and coronaviruses. Some clones are missing from TCRdb's copy, which holds only in-frame ones; the method was immunoSEQ multiplex PCR. The data contain approximately 37,000 clones, 70% to 90% of them singletons. The sample consisted of memory CD4+ T cells from PBMCs. These receptors were taken from an adult with COVID-19.

In this sample, this clone turned up a few times. The chain combines TRBV7-9 with TRBJ1-6; D unresolved. The germline gives CDR1 SEHNR, CDR2 FQNEAQ (reference sequence). CDR3 size: 15 residues. Trimming removed 0 bases at V and 6 bases at J, with 9 bases between. DNA for the CDR3: TGTGCCAGCAGCTTAGCTGAGTTCCCTAATTCACCCCTCCACTTT. Translating gives CASSLAEFPNSPLHF.

This sequence joins TRBV28 and TRBJ1-2; D is unresolved. CDR1 is MDHEN and CDR2 is SYDVKM in the germline V gene. The CDR3 covers 12 residues. V lost 5 bases, J lost 4 bases, and 8 bases lay in between. The CDR3 reads CASSPGIYGYTF. CDR3 DNA: TGTGCCAGCAGTCCCGGGATCTATGGCTACACCTTC.

The V call is TRBV7-2, the J call TRBJ2-5, with D unresolved. The germline gives CDR1 SGHTA, CDR2 FQGNSA. The CDR3 sequence is 14 residues long. V was cut by 7 bases and J by 2 bases, with 14 bases left in between. The CDR3 sequence: CASTLHGRQETQYF. The CDR3 DNA sequence: TGTGCCAGCACCCTTCATGGGCGGCAAGAGACCCAGTACTTC. The variable domain in full, completed from reference TRBV7-2 and TRBJ2-5, reads GAGVSQSPSNKVTEKGKDVELRCDPISGHTALYWYRQSLGQGLEFLIYFQGNSAPDKSGLPSDRFSAERTGGSVSTLTIQRTQQEDSAVYLCASTLHGRQETQYFGPGTRLLVL.

This rearrangement joins TRBV7-2 to TRBJ2-1; no definite D call. The CDR3 consists of 13 residues. Trimming removed 0 bases from V and 8 bases from J, with 8 bases in between. Germline CDR1 is SGHTA and CDR2 is FQGNSA. The CDR3 is CASSLARTDEQFF. CDR3 nucleotides: TGTGCCAGCAGCTTAGCCCGGACGGATGAGCAGTTCTTC.

This clone turned up a few times. The chain employs TRBV3-1 (or the pseudogene TRBV3-2) and TRBJ2-7; unclear D gene. This CDR3 contains 16 residues. Germline V gives CDR1 LGHDT, CDR2 YNNKEL (reference sequence). V shed 0 bases and J shed 0 bases, with 12 bases lying between them. The DNA of the CDR3 is TGTGCCAGCAGCCAAGATCGTCTTCCCAGCTCCTACGAGCAGTACTTC. This codes for CASSQDRLPSSYEQYF.

The chain carries TRBV2 and TRBJ2-3; 10 bases align to TRBD2. Looked up from germline, CDR1 is SNHLY and CDR2 is FYNNEI. Trimming at V came to 6 bases and at J to 1 base, leaving 10 bases not matched to a gene. CDR3 length: 17 residues. The DNA of the CDR3 is TGTGCCAGCAGGGGCCAGTTAGGACTAGCGGGCACAGATACGCAGTATTTT. Protein product: CASRGQLGLAGTDTQYF.

The chain carries TRBV9 and TRBJ2-1; TRBD2 matches at 9 bases. Germline trimming cut 3 bases from V and 8 bases from J; bases unmatched to any gene: 9. The CDR3 covers 15 residues. Looked up from germline, CDR1 is SGDLS and CDR2 is YYNGEE. The CDR3 nucleotides are TGTGCCAGCAGCGGAGCCGGGACTAGCATCTATGAGCAGTTCTTC. It encodes CASSGAGTSIYEQFF.

The chain carries TRBV7-8 and TRBJ1-1, with a tentative D call TRBD1 (5 bases). This CDR3 comprises 14 residues. V lost 1 base to trimming and J lost 6 bases, with 12 bases between them. CDR1 and CDR2 from the germline V gene are SGHVS and FQNEAQ. The CDR3 nucleotides read TGTGCCAGCAGCTTAGGGGGGGTCAAAGCTGAAGCTTTCTTT. This translates into CASSLGGVKAEAFF.

The V call is TRBV7-3, the J call TRBJ2-1; D possibly corresponds to TRBD1 (6 bases). CDR1 SGHTA and CDR2 FQGTGA come from the germline V gene. This CDR3 spans 13 amino acids. The ends were cut back, 3 bases at V and 9 bases at J, with 12 bases in the middle. CDR3 in amino acids: CASSLWGRGEQFF. Written as DNA, the CDR3 is TGTGCCAGCAGCTTGTGGGGCAGGGGTGAGCAGTTCTTC.

The genes are TRBV19 and TRBJ2-3, with D unclear. The CDR3 runs 13 residues. CDR1 and CDR2 from the germline V gene are LNHDA and SQIVND (reference sequence). Trimming shortened V by 5 bases and J by 2 bases, and 8 bases separated the two germline ends. CDR3 bases: TGTGCCAGTAGTTCGGCTAACACAGATACGCAGTATTTT. Its protein is CASSSANTDTQYF.

This clone was counted a single time. V usage is TRBV4-1 and J usage is TRBJ1-1; D is uncertain. The V gene lost 7 bases and the J gene lost 6 bases, with 18 bases spanning the gap. This CDR3 region has 14 residues. Germline V gene sequence: CDR1 MGHRA, CDR2 YSYEKL. For the CDR3, the DNA is TGCGCCAGCACCAGAACGCGGGCTGTCTCTGAAGCTTTCTTT. The encoded protein is CASTRTRAVSEAFF.

This clone has just a few counts. The genes are TRBV7-9 and TRBJ2-2; 8 bases fit TRBD1. Trimming removed 3 bases from V and 2 bases from J; junction bases left unmatched: 2. This CDR3 comprises 15 residues. Germline V CDR1 and CDR2: SEHNR, FQNEAQ (reference sequence). In nucleotides, the CDR3 is TGTGCCAGCAGCTTGGGGACAGGAAACACCGGGGAGCTGTTTTTT. Its translation: CASSLGTGNTGELFF.

This clone was recorded once. The rearrangement links TRBV5-8 to TRBJ1-6; D not resolved. Germline CDR1 reads SGHTS; CDR2 reads YDEGEE. Trimming pared 4 bases from V and 4 bases from J, leaving 6 bases between. The CDR3 contains 13 residues. As DNA, the CDR3 is TGTGCCAGCAGCCCACCTTATAATTCACCCCTCCACTTT. Encoded protein: CASSPPYNSPLHF. The full variable domain, rest sourced from reference TRBV5-8 and TRBJ1-6, is EAGVTQSPTHLIKTRGQQATLRCSPISGHTSVYWYQQALGLGLQFLLWYDEGEERNRGNFPPRFSGRQFPNYSSELNVNALELEDSALYLCASSPPYNSPLHFGNGTRLTVT.

The gene calls are TRBV6-5 and TRBJ2-1, with TRBD2 identical over 8 bases. This CDR3 is built from 15 residues. Trimming took 7 bases from V and 8 from J; bases not matched to a gene: 13. Germline V lookup: CDR1 MNHEY, CDR2 SVGAGI. The chain's CDR3 is CASNHLSGRGHEQFF. CDR3 sequence (DNA): TGTGCCAGCAACCACCTTTCCGGGAGGGGCCATGAGCAGTTCTTC.

V and J are TRBV28 and TRBJ2-7; D may be TRBD1 (6 bases). Germline assignment: CDR1 MDHEN and CDR2 SYDVKM. Trimming removed 6 bases from V and 7 bases from J, with 19 bases in between. The CDR3 spans 14 residues. CDR3 nucleotide sequence: TGTGCCAGCAGGATTCCTTCCAGGGGTAATGAGCAGTACTTC. Its translation is CASRIPSRGNEQYF.

V gene TRBV18 combines with J gene TRBJ2-6; 9 bases match TRBD1. Germline V gene lookup returns CDR1 KGHSH and CDR2 LQKENI. This CDR3 region has 17 residues. Losses at the gene ends were 3 bases for V and 3 bases for J; bases not matched to a gene: 6. CDR3 nucleotide sequence: TGTGCCAGCTCACCGACAGGGGGAGGTCTTGGGGCCAACGTCCTGACTTTC. This encodes CASSPTGGGLGANVLTF.

The rearrangement links TRBV15 to TRBJ2-1, with D maybe TRBD2 (7 bases). V was pared by 5 bases and J by 7 bases, with 15 bases between. The CDR3 has 14 amino acids. Germline V gene lookup returns CDR1 LNHNV and CDR2 YYDKDF (reference sequence). Here the CDR3 reads CATSGGARLNEQFF. CDR3 DNA sequence: TGTGCCACCAGCGGGGGGGCCCGGTTGAATGAGCAGTTCTTC.

This clone was recorded only once. This CDR3 is CASSPLEMNTEAFF. The CDR3, as DNA: TGTGCCAGCTCACCGCTAGAGATGAACACTGAAGCTTTCTTT. The V gene is TRBV18, the J gene TRBJ1-1; D call uncertain. V lost 3 bases and J lost 0, with 8 bases in between. The CDR3 runs 14 residues. The germline V gene encodes CDR1 KGHSH and CDR2 LQKENI.

A few counts support this clone. This chain connects TRBV18 to TRBJ1-3, with a tentative D call TRBD1 (5 bases). Deletions cut 5 bases from V and 0 bases from J, with 11 bases between. The CDR3 covers 15 residues. Germline lookup yields CDR1 KGHSH and CDR2 LQKENI. The CDR3 reads CASSEGTVSGNTIYF. The CDR3 bases are TGTGCCAGCTCAGAAGGGACGGTCTCTGGAAACACCATATATTTT.

This chain joins TRBV6-5 and TRBJ2-1; D gene ambiguous. This CDR3 region has 13 residues. The ends were cut back, 8 bases at V and 4 bases at J, with 12 bases in the middle. CDR1 is MNHEY, CDR2 SVGAGI, per germline. The CDR3 DNA follows: TGTGCCAGCCCCTCTCCCTTTTACAATGAGCAGTTCTTC. Its protein product is CASPSPFYNEQFF.

The gene calls are TRBV29-1 and TRBJ2-7, with 9 bases that match TRBD2. CDR3 length: 13 amino acids. CDR1 SQVTM and CDR2 ANQGSEA come from the germline V gene. V lost 4 bases to trimming and J lost 2 bases; unmatched junction nucleotides: 3. The CDR3 coding sequence is TGCAGCGTTGTCCTAGCGGGAACCTACGAGCAGTACTTC. Its translation is CSVVLAGTYEQYF.

The CDR3 DNA reads as TGTGCCATCAGTGCCCTAGGGGCAGGGTATTCCGTCTATGGCTACACCTTC. This gives the protein CAISALGAGYSVYGYTF. This chain links TRBV10-3 with TRBJ1-2, with TRBD1 as a possible D gene (5 bases). The CDR3 loop spans 17 amino acids. V lost 4 bases, J lost 4 bases, and 22 bases lay in between. In germline, CDR1 is ENHRY, CDR2 SYGVKD.

The chain joins TRBV5-1 to TRBJ2-1, with 11 bases fitting TRBD2. Germline assignment: CDR1 SGHRS and CDR2 YFSETQ. CDR3 size: 16 residues. V shed 2 bases, J shed 7 bases, and the junction held 8 bases outside the gene matches. The CDR3 bases are TGCGCCAGCAGCTTCCCACTAGCGGGGGCGGCGAATGAGCAGTTCTTC. It is translated as CASSFPLAGAANEQFF.

The chain joins TRBV12-3 or TRBV12-4 to TRBJ2-5, with 9 bases identical to TRBD1. The trim removed 5 bases at V and 5 bases at J, leaving 3 bases unmatched. The CDR3 loop spans 13 amino acids. CDR3 nucleotide sequence: TGTGCCAGCAGTCCGACAGGGGGGGAGACCCAGTACTTC. Protein product: CASSPTGGETQYF.

This chain joins TRBV28 and TRBJ2-2; D possibly corresponds to TRBD1 (5 bases). Trimming removed 6 bases at V and 4 bases at J, with 12 bases between. The CDR3 runs to 14 residues. Looked up from germline, CDR1 is MDHEN and CDR2 is SYDVKM. CDR3 DNA sequence: TGTGCCAGCAGACAAGCAGGGTTCACCGGGGAGCTGTTTTTT. Protein: CASRQAGFTGELFF.

J is TRBJ2-3 and V is TRBV5-6; TRBD2 agrees at 8 bases. With V trimmed by 4 bases and J by 14 bases, 24 bases remained unmatched. The CDR3 length is 17 residues. Germline V CDR1 and CDR2: SGHDT, YYEEEE. The CDR3 DNA reads as TGTGCCAGCAGCACAATCGAGGGGACGGGAGGGAGCCGGGGGTCGTATTTT. The encoded protein is CASSTIEGTGGSRGSYF.

The gene calls are TRBV11-2 and TRBJ2-1; D remains unclear. The CDR3 sequence is 14 residues long. Germline CDR1 is SGHAT and CDR2 is FQNNGV. V was shortened by 0 bases and J by 6 bases, with 9 bases between the two germline ends. In DNA form, the CDR3 reads TGTGCCAGCAGCTTAGATCCCATTCCCAATGAGCAGTTCTTC. Translation gives CASSLDPIPNEQFF.

This sequence joins TRBV15 and TRBJ2-4; unclear D gene. Trimming left V 1 base short and J 6 bases short, with 4 bases between. Germline-derived CDR1 and CDR2 are LNHNV and YYDKDF (reference sequence). The CDR3 loop spans 12 amino acids. CDR3 bases: TGTGCCACCAGCAGAGCCCTAAACATTCAGTACTTC. It translates to CATSRALNIQYF.

This chain connects TRBV3-1 (or the pseudogene TRBV3-2) to TRBJ2-1; 13 bases are a match to TRBD2. The V and J ends lost 3 bases and 9 bases, in that order; junction bases with no gene match: 8. The CDR3 is made up of 16 amino acids. Germline CDR1 is LGHDT and CDR2 is YNNKEL (reference sequence). The CDR3 coding sequence is TGTGCCAGCAGCCACGCGGGACTAGCGGGACTTGCTGAGCAGTTCTTC. It specifies CASSHAGLAGLAEQFF.